The 3 T cell receptor beta chains presented below share a single source sample, sequenced in a study of OX40 agonist ivuxolimab in advanced cancers. The assay was immunoSEQ multiplex PCR, and TCRdb's table has in-frame clones only and misses some. The sample gives tens of thousands of clones, approximately 90% of which show up once; approximately 0.5% is in the top ten. Sequencing used CD4+ or CD8+ T cells sorted from blood, obtained in a trial of the OX40 agonist ivuxolimab. Receptors originate from an adult with an advanced solid tumor such as melanoma, head and neck, liver or kidney cancer.

V usage is TRBV30 and J usage is TRBJ1-5, with 7 bases that match TRBD1. Germline CDR1 is GTSNPN and CDR2 is SVGIG (reference sequence). The CDR3 has 14 residues. With 3 bases clipped from V and 2 bases from J, the junction kept 4 bases outside the gene matches. CDR3 residues: CAWSGTARNQPQHF. In DNA form, the CDR3 reads TGTGCCTGGAGCGGGACAGCTCGCAATCAGCCCCAGCATTTT.

The chain recombines TRBV4-2 with TRBJ2-1; 14 nucleotides match TRBD2. The length of the CDR3 is 22 residues. J was trimmed by 7 bases and V by 3 bases; bases with no gene match: 23. Per the germline V gene, CDR1 is LGHNA and CDR2 is YNFKEQ. This CDR3 reads CASSHYGVTSGRARSFSNEQFF. CDR3 nucleotides: TGTGCCAGCAGCCACTATGGGGTGACTAGCGGGAGGGCCCGGAGTTTTTCTAATGAGCAGTTCTTC.

The chain joins TRBV11-2 to TRBJ1-5; unclear D gene. This CDR3 has 15 amino acids. Germline V gives CDR1 SGHAT, CDR2 FQNNGV. V shed 0 bases and J shed 0 bases, with 6 bases lying between them. In nucleotides, the CDR3 is TGTGCCAGCAGCTTAGACCGGTATAGCAATCAGCCCCAGCATTTT. Its translation: CASSLDRYSNQPQHF.